A selection of T cell receptor beta chains follows, all from one sample in a study of graft-versus-host responses after intestinal transplantation. Measured with immunoSEQ multiplex PCR; TCRdb has only the in-frame clones, and not every one. The data hold around 15,000 clones, with around three quarters observed a single time. The source material was ileum tissue, sampled approximately 450 days after intestinal transplant. These receptors all come from a human patient who received an intestinal transplant, so some T cells may come from the graft donor. Both conserved end residues are part of each CDR3. The D gene is left open where the match is weak. Part of the rows lack a size; the others show once, few, many or a class for expanded clones.

D	size	J	V	CDR3	DNA
NA	NA	TRBJ1-2	TRBV2	CASSDRGNYGYTF	TGTGCCAGCAGTGACAGGGGTAACTATGGCTACACCTTC
NA	NA	TRBJ1-2	TRBV2	CASATPILRGYTF	TGTGCCAGCGCCACACCGATCCTCAGAGGCTACACCTTC
NA	NA	TRBJ1-1	TRBV29-1	CSVEDSALNTEAFF	TGCAGCGTTGAAGATAGCGCACTAAACACTGAAGCTTTCTTT
TRBD1	NA	TRBJ2-7	TRBV7-8	CASSSDRGYEQYF	TGTGCCAGCAGCTCGGACAGGGGGTACGAGCAGTACTTC
NA	few	TRBJ2-7	TRBV27	CASSLSGIYEQYF	TGTGCCAGCAGTTTATCAGGGATCTACGAGCAGTACTTC
TRBD1	NA	TRBJ2-7	TRBV19	CASSPGTGGYEQYF	TGTGCCAGTAGCCCCGGGACAGGGGGCTACGAGCAGTACTTC
NA	NA	TRBJ1-1	TRBV11-3	CASSLFTDRLYFAFF	TGTGCCAGCAGCTTATTTACTGACAGACTCTACTTCGCTTTCTTT
NA	NA	TRBJ1-1	TRBV9	CASSVAGANPGSTEAFF	TGTGCCAGCAGCGTAGCTGGGGCGAACCCTGGGAGCACTGAAGCTTTCTTT
NA	NA	TRBJ2-2	TRBV7-9	CASSSDGGHVGELFF	TGTGCCAGCAGCTCGGACGGGGGGCATGTCGGGGAGCTGTTTTTT
NA	NA	TRBJ2-7	TRBV5-1	CASSPGTASYEQYF	TGCGCCAGCAGCCCCGGGACGGCCTCCTACGAGCAGTACTTC
NA	NA	TRBJ1-1	TRBV6-5	CASTRRENTEAFF	TGTGCCAGCACCCGACGGGAGAACACTGAAGCTTTCTTT
TRBD1	NA	TRBJ2-7	TRBV9	CASSPGTASYEQYF	TGTGCCAGCAGCCCGGGGACAGCGTCCTACGAGCAGTACTTC
NA	once	TRBJ2-7	TRBV29-1	CSVGTHSYEQYF	TGCAGCGTTGGGACCCACTCCTACGAGCAGTACTTC
NA	NA	TRBJ2-7	TRBV7-9	CASSLPKGAGGGAYEQYF	TGTGCCAGCAGCTTACCCAAGGGGGCCGGGGGTGGGGCCTACGAGCAGTACTTC
NA	once	TRBJ2-3	TRBV11-1	CASSLSKGDTQYF	TGTGCCAGCAGCTTATCGAAGGGAGATACGCAGTATTTT
TRBD1	NA	TRBJ2-7	TRBV10-3	CAISESGDSYEQYF	TGTGCCATCAGTGAGTCCGGGGACAGCTACGAGCAGTACTTC
NA	few	TRBJ1-3	TRBV19	CASSFGQGTTGNTIYF	TGTGCCAGTAGTTTCGGGCAGGGGACTACTGGAAACACCATATATTTT
TRBD1	few	TRBJ2-5	TRBV18	CASSRRQGQQETQYF	TGTGCCAGCTCCCGGAGACAGGGACAACAAGAGACCCAGTACTTC
NA	NA	TRBJ1-4	TRBV7-2	CASSLAATNEKLFF	TGTGCCAGCAGCTTAGCCGCGACTAATGAAAAACTGTTTTTT
TRBD2	NA	TRBJ2-1	TRBV10-3	CAIRAGLAGGGEQFF	TGTGCCATCCGCGCGGGACTAGCGGGAGGTGGTGAGCAGTTCTTC
NA	NA	TRBJ2-2	TRBV7-9	CASSLIQAGELFF	TGTGCCAGCAGCTTGATTCAGGCCGGGGAGCTGTTTTTT
NA	once	TRBJ2-5	TRBV7-9	CASSFVQGETQYF	TGTGCCAGCAGTTTTGTGCAGGGAGAGACCCAGTACTTC
TRBD2	NA	TRBJ2-2	TRBV4-1	CASRRSSGANTGELFF	TGCGCCAGCAGACGCTCTAGCGGGGCAAACACCGGGGAGCTGTTTTTT
TRBD1	NA	TRBJ2-7	TRBV2	CASRVRQGIYEQYF	TGTGCCAGCAGGGTTAGACAGGGAATCTACGAGCAGTACTTC
TRBD2	once	TRBJ2-1	TRBV5-1	CASTPGLARFNEQFF	TGCGCCAGCACCCCGGGACTAGCGAGGTTCAATGAGCAGTTCTTC
NA	NA	TRBJ2-2	TRBV2	CASSEMAGELFF	TGTGCCAGCAGTGAGATGGCCGGGGAGCTGTTTTTT
NA	once	TRBJ2-2	TRBV7-7	CASSPWRTPTGELFF	TGTGCTAGCAGCCCCTGGAGGACTCCTACCGGGGAGCTGTTTTTT
NA	NA	TRBJ2-3	TRBV10-2	CASSPGHPSTDTQYF	TGCGCCAGCAGCCCAGGGCACCCTAGCACAGATACGCAGTATTTT
NA	NA	TRBJ1-1	TRBV27	CASSTSLNTEAFF	TGTGCCAGCAGTACCTCGTTGAACACTGAAGCTTTCTTT
NA	NA	TRBJ2-7	TRBV4-2	CASSQDIMSRGEQYF	TGTGCCAGCAGCCAAGATATTATGTCCAGAGGCGAGCAGTACTTC
NA	NA	TRBJ2-7	TRBV19	CASSTRGAAVGYEQYF	TGTGCCAGTAGTACCAGGGGGGCAGCGGTCGGCTACGAGCAGTACTTC
NA	few	TRBJ2-3	TRBV13	CASSSAGTGQGRTQYF	TGTGCCAGCAGCTCTGCCGGGACTGGCCAAGGGAGGACGCAGTATTTT
TRBD1	NA	TRBJ2-7	TRBV7-9	CASSPYGTGGYEQYF	TGTGCCAGCAGCCCATACGGGACAGGGGGCTACGAGCAGTACTTC